This is a list of T cell receptor beta chains from one sample in a study of T cells in localized non-small cell lung cancer. Sequenced by immunoSEQ multiplex PCR; TCRdb stores in-frame clones only, minus some. This sample carries 20,000 to 25,000 clones, 70% to 85% of them seen once, and the ten largest clones take 2% to 2.5%. The material sequenced was peripheral blood, taken before any cancer treatment. These receptors were taken from a man aged 40 to 70 with stage I lung adenocarcinoma. CDR3s include the opening cysteine and the closing phenylalanine or tryptophan. A D gene is named only where the DNA matches it firmly. Only some rows state a clone size, as once, few, many or a class for expanded clones.

J gene | clone size | V gene | D gene | CDR3 DNA | CDR3 protein
TRBJ2-1 | NA | TRBV23-1 | NA | TGCGCCAACAAGCCGGTCCTCCGGGTTTCCTACAATGAGCAGTTCTTC | CANKPVLRVSYNEQFF
TRBJ2-6 | once | TRBV28 | NA | TGTGCCAGCAGTGGAAGGTCTGGGGCCAACGTCCTGACTTTC | CASSGRSGANVLTF
TRBJ1-3 | NA | TRBV28 | NA | TGTGCCAGCGGGAGCGGGTGGATGGACACCATATATTTT | CASGSGWMDTIYF
TRBJ1-1 | NA | TRBV6-6 | NA | TGTGCCAGCAGGCCCCTCGAGAACTTGAACACTGAAGCTTTCTTT | CASRPLENLNTEAFF
TRBJ2-7 | NA | TRBV25-1 | NA | TGTGCCAGCAGTCAGGCCGGCCCCTACGAGCAGTACTTC | CASSQAGPYEQYF
TRBJ2-7 | NA | TRBV7-2 | NA | TGTGCCAGCAGCTTTGGGGGAAGTGCCTACGAGCAGTACTTC | CASSFGGSAYEQYF
TRBJ2-3 | NA | TRBV11-2 | TRBD2 | TGTGCCAGCAGCTTGCTAGCGGGGACTGGAGATACGCAGTATTTT | CASSLLAGTGDTQYF
TRBJ2-7 | NA | TRBV11-2 | NA | TGTGCCAGCAGCTTAGATCTCTACGAGCAGTACTTC | CASSLDLYEQYF
TRBJ1-2 | NA | TRBV4-2 | TRBD1 | TGTGCCAGCAGCCCCCGTCCCGGGACAGGGGCCTCCTTC | CASSPRPGTGASF
TRBJ1-2 | once | TRBV28 | NA | TGTGCCAGCAGTTTGGACAGTTATGGCTACACCTTC | CASSLDSYGYTF
TRBJ2-1 | NA | TRBV2 | NA | TGTGCCAGCAGTGAAGGGCCTACCCGTATTTACAATGAGCAGTTCTTC | CASSEGPTRIYNEQFF
TRBJ1-2 | NA | TRBV27 | NA | TGTGCCAGCAGTCACTCACAGGGCTATGGCTACACCTTC | CASSHSQGYGYTF
TRBJ2-3 | NA | TRBV2 | TRBD1 | TGTGCCAGCAGCGGACAGGGGCGAGATACGCAGTATTTT | CASSGQGRDTQYF
TRBJ2-3 | NA | TRBV5-1 | NA | TGCGCCAGCAGCTTTGAGGGGCCGCGGGGAGATACGCAGTATTTT | CASSFEGPRGDTQYF
TRBJ1-6 | few | TRBV7-2 | NA | TGTGCCAGCAGCTCTCAACTGGCAAATTCACCCCTCCACTTT | CASSSQLANSPLHF
TRBJ2-6 | NA | TRBV28 | TRBD2 | TGTGCCAGCAGTTCTCGGACTAGTTCTGGGGCCAACGTCCTGACTTTC | CASSSRTSSGANVLTF
TRBJ1-5 | NA | TRBV27 | NA | TGTGCCAGCAGTTTATTTCACCAGGATCAGCCCCAGCATTTT | CASSLFHQDQPQHF
TRBJ1-1 | few | TRBV4-3 | TRBD1 | TGCGCCAGCAGCCAAACGTTGGGACAGGGGTTGTGGCTATCGAACACTGAAGCTTTCTTT | CASSQTLGQGLWLSNTEAFF
TRBJ1-1 | NA | TRBV19 | NA | TGTGCCAGTAGTATAGATCTGTCCGCCGGGGGTGACACTGAAGCTTTCTTT | CASSIDLSAGGDTEAFF
TRBJ2-7 | NA | TRBV7-2 | NA | TGTGCCAGCAGCTTCGACGGCTCCTACGAGCAGTACTTC | CASSFDGSYEQYF
TRBJ1-1 | NA | TRBV5-1 | NA | TGCGCCAGCAGCGGGTCGGGACGTTTGAACACTGAAGCTTTCTTT | CASSGSGRLNTEAFF
TRBJ2-7 | NA | TRBV18 | NA | TGTGCCAGCTCAATTTCGAACTACGAGCAGTACTTC | CASSISNYEQYF
TRBJ2-1 | once | TRBV5-6 | NA | TGTGCCAGCACCCTGCGCTACAATGAGCAGTTCTTC | CASTLRYNEQFF
TRBJ2-3 | NA | TRBV6-5 | NA | TGTGCCAGCAGTTACGAACCGGACCCAGATACGCAGTATTTT | CASSYEPDPDTQYF
TRBJ1-2 | once | TRBV28 | NA | TGTGCCAGCAGCAAGCGATTCAGCTGGTACTATGGCTACACCTTC | CASSKRFSWYYGYTF
TRBJ1-2 | NA | TRBV9 | TRBD1 | TGTGCCAGCAGCTCCTTGACAGGGGGCGAGAATGGCTACACCTTC | CASSSLTGGENGYTF
TRBJ1-1 | NA | TRBV2 | NA | TGTGCCACAGAGGTTGGGGGCGGGACTGAAGCTTTCTTT | CATEVGGGTEAFF
TRBJ2-3 | NA | TRBV7-9 | NA | TGTGCCAGCAGCCCGTGGAGTTCCACAGATACGCAGTATTTT | CASSPWSSTDTQYF
TRBJ2-6 | NA | TRBV4-3 | NA | TGCGCCAGCAGCCAAGATCGATGGGGTACTGGGGCCAACGTCCTGACTTTC | CASSQDRWGTGANVLTF
TRBJ2-1 | NA | TRBV5-1 | TRBD2 | TGCGCCAGCAGCTTGGGACTAGCGGGAGCAGGCTACAATGAGCAGTTCTTC | CASSLGLAGAGYNEQFF
TRBJ1-2 | NA | TRBV5-6 | NA | TGTGCCAGCAGCCCTCTTCGGGGGGTTCTTTATGGCTACACCTTC | CASSPLRGVLYGYTF
TRBJ2-1 | once | TRBV5-1 | NA | TGCGCCAGCAGTTTGAAGGCCCTGAGCGATGAGCAGTTCTTC | CASSLKALSDEQFF
TRBJ1-6 | NA | TRBV5-1 | NA | TGCGCCAGCAGCTTGAGTCGGGTAATAAATTCACCCCTCCACTTT | CASSLSRVINSPLHF
TRBJ1-1 | NA | TRBV28 | NA | TGTGCCTCCGGGGGGGCCGGATTTAGTAGCACTGAAGCTTTCTTT | CASGGAGFSSTEAFF
TRBJ2-6 | NA | TRBV7-3 | NA | TGTGCCAGCAGCCTCACCGCTGGAAACTCTGGGGCCAACGTCCTGACTTTC | CASSLTAGNSGANVLTF
TRBJ2-3 | NA | TRBV4-3 | TRBD1 | TGCGCCAGCAGCCAAGGATCGGGGATGGGACAGAGTTCAGATACGCAGTATTTT | CASSQGSGMGQSSDTQYF
TRBJ1-3 | NA | TRBV19 | NA | TGTGCCAGTAGTATTACCTCTGGAAACACCATATATTTT | CASSITSGNTIYF
TRBJ2-3 | NA | TRBV28 | NA | TGTGCCAGCAGTTTATGGGCGCAAAGAGAGGCAGATACGCAGTATTTT | CASSLWAQREADTQYF